The entry that follows covers one T cell receptor (beta chain) sequence. These data belong to a study of blood T cells in healthy people across ages. The CDR3 has 15 amino acids. Trimming removed 5 bases from V and 8 bases from J, with 19 bases in between. The draw of peripheral blood yielded approximately 10 milliliters from each donor. A second PCR, run for about 7 to 11 cycles, used a sample-barcoded 5' primer plus a J-beta primer mix. Every cDNA molecule carried a tag from a template-switch adaptor bearing 12 random nucleotides. TCRdb redid the calling of the 5' RACE reads with MiXCR, one entry per CDR3 protein. The sample records about 1.7 million distinct CDR3 sequences, about 28% being singletons.

Sequenced input: blood. V gene TRBV12-3 or TRBV12-4 combines with J gene TRBJ2-1, with D hard to call. The sequence derives from a woman aged 25-40 years in good health. The chain's CDR3 is CASSLVMEVRDEQFF. Written as DNA, the CDR3 is TGTGCCAGCAGTCTAGTTATGGAAGTAAGGGATGAGCAGTTCTTC.